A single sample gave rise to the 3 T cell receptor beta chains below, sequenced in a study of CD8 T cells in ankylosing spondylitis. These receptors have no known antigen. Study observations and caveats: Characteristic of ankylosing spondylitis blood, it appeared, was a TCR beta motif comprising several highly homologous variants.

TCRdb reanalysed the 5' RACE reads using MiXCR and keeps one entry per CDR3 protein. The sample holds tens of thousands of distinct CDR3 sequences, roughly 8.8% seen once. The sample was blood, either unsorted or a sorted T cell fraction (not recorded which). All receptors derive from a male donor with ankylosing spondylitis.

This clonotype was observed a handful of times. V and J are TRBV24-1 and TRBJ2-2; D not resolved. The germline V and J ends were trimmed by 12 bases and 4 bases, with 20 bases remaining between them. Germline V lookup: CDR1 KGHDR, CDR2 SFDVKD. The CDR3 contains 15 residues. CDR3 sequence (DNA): TGTGCCCCCGGTTCTGATGCCAGGCTCACCGGGGAGCTGTTTTTT. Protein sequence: CAPGSDARLTGELFF.

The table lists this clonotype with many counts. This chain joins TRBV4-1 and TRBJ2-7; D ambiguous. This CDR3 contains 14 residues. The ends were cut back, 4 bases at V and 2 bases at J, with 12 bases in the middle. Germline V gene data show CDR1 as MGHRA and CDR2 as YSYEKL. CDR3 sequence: CASSPTDTAYEQYV. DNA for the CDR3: TGCGCCAGCAGCCCGACCGACACAGCCTACGAGCAGTACGTC.

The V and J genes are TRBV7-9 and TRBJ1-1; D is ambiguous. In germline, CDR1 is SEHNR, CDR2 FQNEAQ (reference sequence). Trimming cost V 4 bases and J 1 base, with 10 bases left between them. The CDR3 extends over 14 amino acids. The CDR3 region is CASSYAAGNTEAFF. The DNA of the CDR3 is TGTGCCAGCAGCTATGCCGCGGGGAACACTGAAGCTTTCTTT. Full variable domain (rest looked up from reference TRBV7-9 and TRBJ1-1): DTGVSQNPRHKITKRGQNVTFRCDPISEHNRLYWYRQTLGQGPEFLTYFQNEAQLEKSRLLSDRFSAERPKGSFSTLEIQRTEQGDSAMYLCASSYAAGNTEAFFGQGTRLTVV.